The sequence of this T cell receptor (beta chain) was determined in a study of molecular identifiers for immune sequencing clone quantification. Study-wide background: Replicate RNA came from 20,000 or 100,000 naive CD8 cells and was split five ways, and four parts were sequenced. Study-level points and caveats: Clones that exceeded 20 RNA copies held over 99% of effector molecules, yet under 1% in naive cells.

One entry per CDR3 protein results from TCRdb running MiXCR on the PCR reads. The top ten clones hold about 0.94% of a sample with some 89,000 distinct CDR3 sequences, 20% to 25% of them seen once. This clonotype was found many times. Antigen: not known. Trimming pared 0 bases from V and 7 bases from J, leaving 12 bases between. The CDR3 length is 14 residues. This receptor was identified in a human donor in good health. Some libraries in this study had Jurkat cell RNA spiked in. The chain joins TRBV12-3 or TRBV12-4 to TRBJ1-2, with D maybe TRBD1 (5 bases). The sequenced sample was naive CD8+ T cells from blood, with Jurkat cell RNA spiked in. Documented subset: FACS-sorted CD8+CD4-CCR7+CD45RA+ naive T cells. CDR3 region: CASSLAGGPFGYTF. Written as DNA, the CDR3 is TGTGCCAGCAGTTTAGCGGGGGGACCGTTTGGCTACACCTTC.